Sequencing of this TCR beta chain was carried out in a study of cytomegalovirus exposure and HLA in healthy donors. The CDR3 loop spans 16 amino acids. V lost 4 bases and J lost 3; bases outside the gene matches: 4. Looked up from germline, CDR1 is SGHTS and CDR2 is YDEGEE. PCR was performed using 60 Vbeta and 13 Jbeta primers. The assay was immunoSEQ multiplex PCR, and TCRdb's table has in-frame clones only and misses some. The sample includes some 130,000 clones, roughly 80% of them seen just once. Sequenced sample: PBMCs. This receptor was obtained from an older woman in good health and CMV-seronegative. V and J are TRBV5-8 and TRBJ1-4; 12 nucleotides agree with TRBD1. DNA for the CDR3: TGTGCCAGCAGCCCCGGGACAGGGGGCTCTAATGAAAAACTGTTTTTT. Its translation: CASSPGTGGSNEKLFF.